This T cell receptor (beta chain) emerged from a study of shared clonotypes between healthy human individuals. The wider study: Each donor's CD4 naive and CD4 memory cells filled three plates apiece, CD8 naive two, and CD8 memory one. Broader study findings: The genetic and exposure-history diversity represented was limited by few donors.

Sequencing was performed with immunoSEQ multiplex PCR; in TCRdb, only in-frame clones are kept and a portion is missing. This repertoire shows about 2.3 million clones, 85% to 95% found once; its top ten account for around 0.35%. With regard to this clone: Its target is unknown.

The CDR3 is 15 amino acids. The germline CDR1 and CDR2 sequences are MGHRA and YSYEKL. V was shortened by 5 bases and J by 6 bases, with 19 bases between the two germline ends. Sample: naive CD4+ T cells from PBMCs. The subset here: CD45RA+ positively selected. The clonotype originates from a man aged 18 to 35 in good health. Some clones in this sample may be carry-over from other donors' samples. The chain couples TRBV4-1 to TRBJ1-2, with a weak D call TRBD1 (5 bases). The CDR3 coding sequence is TGCGCCAGCAGCTCCCCCGGACGGGGGAGAGATGGCTACACCTTC. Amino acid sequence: CASSSPGRGRDGYTF.